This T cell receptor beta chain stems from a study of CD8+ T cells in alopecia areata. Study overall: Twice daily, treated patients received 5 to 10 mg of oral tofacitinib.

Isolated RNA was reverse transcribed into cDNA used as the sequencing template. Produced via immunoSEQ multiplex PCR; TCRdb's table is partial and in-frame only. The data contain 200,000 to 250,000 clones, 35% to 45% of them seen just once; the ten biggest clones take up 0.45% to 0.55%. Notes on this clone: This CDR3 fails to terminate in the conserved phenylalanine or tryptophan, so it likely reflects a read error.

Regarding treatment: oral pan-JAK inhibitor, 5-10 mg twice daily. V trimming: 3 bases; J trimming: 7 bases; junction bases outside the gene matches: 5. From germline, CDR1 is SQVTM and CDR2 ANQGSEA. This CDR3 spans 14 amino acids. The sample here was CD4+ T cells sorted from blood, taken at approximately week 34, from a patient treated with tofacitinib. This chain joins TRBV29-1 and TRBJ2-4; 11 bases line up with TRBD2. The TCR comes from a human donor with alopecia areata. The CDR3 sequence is CSVETSGALNIQYL. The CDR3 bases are TGCAGCGTTGAGACTAGCGGGGCCCTTAACATTCAGTACCTC.